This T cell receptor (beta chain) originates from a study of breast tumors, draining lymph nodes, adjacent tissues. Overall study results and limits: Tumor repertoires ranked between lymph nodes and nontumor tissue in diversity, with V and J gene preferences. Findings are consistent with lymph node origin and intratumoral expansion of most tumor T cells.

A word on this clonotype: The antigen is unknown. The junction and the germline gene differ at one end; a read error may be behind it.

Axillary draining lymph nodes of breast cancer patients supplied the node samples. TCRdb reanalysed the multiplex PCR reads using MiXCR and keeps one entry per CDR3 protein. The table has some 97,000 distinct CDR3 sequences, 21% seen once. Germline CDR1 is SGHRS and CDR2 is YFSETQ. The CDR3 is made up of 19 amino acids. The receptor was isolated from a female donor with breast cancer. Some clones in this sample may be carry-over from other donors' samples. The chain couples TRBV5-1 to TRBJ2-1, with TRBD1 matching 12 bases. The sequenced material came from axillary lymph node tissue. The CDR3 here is CASSSGTGGSLSSYNEQLF. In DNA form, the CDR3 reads TGCGCCAGCAGCTCCGGGACAGGGGGCTCCCTTAGCTCCTACAATGAGCAGCTCTTC.